This T cell receptor beta chain appears in the sequencing data of a study of T cell responses to AZD1222 COVID-19 vaccine. Overall study results and limits: Reports say nearly half of spike-specific TCRs go after unmutated variant regions. White British donors predominated, females outnumbered males, and clonal diversity was possibly underestimated.

Worth noting for this clone: Its specificity is not known.

Measured with immunoSEQ multiplex PCR; TCRdb has only the in-frame clones, and not every one. The repertoire includes approximately 150,000 clones, about 90% of them detected once, and 1.9% sits in the top ten. The CDR3 consists of 14 residues. Germline V gene data show CDR1 as SGHTA and CDR2 as FQGTGA. The V end was cut by 3 bases, the J end by 2 bases, with 8 bases between. This specimen was peripheral blood, taken on day 0 of AZD1222 vaccination. The V call is TRBV7-3, the J call TRBJ1-3; a weak D match, TRBD1 (5 bases). This clonotype was obtained from an adult in good health. For the CDR3, the DNA is TGTGCCAGCAGCTTCGGAGGGGCTGGAAACACCATATATTTT. Its translation: CASSFGGAGNTIYF.